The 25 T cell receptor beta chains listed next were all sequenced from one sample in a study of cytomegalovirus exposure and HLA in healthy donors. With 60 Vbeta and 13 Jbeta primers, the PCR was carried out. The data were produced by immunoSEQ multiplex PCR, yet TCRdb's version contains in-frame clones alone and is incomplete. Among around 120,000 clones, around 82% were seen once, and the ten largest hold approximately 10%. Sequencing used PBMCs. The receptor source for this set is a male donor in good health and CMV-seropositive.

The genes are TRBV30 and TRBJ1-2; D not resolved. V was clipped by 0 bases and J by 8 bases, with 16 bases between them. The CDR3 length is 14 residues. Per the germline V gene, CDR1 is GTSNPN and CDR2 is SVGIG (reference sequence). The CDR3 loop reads CAWSVPPSSGGYTF. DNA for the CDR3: TGTGCCTGGAGTGTACCCCCCTCGTCGGGGGGCTACACCTTC.

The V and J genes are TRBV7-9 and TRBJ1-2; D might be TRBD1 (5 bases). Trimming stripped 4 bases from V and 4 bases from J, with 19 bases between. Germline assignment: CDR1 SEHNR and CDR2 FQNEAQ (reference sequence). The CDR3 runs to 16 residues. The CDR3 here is CASSSNTGVSSYGYTF. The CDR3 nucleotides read TGTGCCAGCAGCTCAAATACAGGCGTGTCTAGCTATGGCTACACCTTC.

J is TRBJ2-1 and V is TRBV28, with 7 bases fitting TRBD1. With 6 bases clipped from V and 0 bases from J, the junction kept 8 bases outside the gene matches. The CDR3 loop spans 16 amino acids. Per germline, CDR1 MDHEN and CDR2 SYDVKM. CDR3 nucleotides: TGTGCCAGCAGCACTAAGGGACAGCTCTCCTACAATGAGCAGTTCTTC. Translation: CASSTKGQLSYNEQFF. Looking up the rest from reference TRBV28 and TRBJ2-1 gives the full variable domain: DVKVTQSSRYLVKRTGEKVFLECVQDMDHENMFWYRQDPGLGLRLIYFSYDVKMKEKGDIPEGYSVSREKKERFSLILESASTNQTSMYLCASSTKGQLSYNEQFFGPGTRLTVL.

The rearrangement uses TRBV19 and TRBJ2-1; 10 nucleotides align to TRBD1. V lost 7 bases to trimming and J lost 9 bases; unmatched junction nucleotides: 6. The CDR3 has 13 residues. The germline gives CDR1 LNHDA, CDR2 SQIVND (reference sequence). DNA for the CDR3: TGTGCCAGTAATTACGGACAGGGGGGTGAGCAGTTCTTC. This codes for CASNYGQGGEQFF.

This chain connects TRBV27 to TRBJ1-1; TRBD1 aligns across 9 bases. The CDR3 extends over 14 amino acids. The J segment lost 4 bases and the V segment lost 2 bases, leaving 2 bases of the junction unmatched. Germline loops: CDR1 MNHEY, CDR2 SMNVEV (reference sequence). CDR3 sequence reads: CASSLNRGPTEAFF. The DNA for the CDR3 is TGTGCCAGCAGTTTAAACAGGGGGCCCACTGAAGCTTTCTTT.

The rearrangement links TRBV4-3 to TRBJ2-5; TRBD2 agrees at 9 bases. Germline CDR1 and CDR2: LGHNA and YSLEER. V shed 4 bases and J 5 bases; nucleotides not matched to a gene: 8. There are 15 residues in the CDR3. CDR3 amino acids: CASSRGLTSGETQYF. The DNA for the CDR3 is TGCGCCAGCAGCCGGGGCCTAACTAGCGGGGAGACCCAGTACTTC.

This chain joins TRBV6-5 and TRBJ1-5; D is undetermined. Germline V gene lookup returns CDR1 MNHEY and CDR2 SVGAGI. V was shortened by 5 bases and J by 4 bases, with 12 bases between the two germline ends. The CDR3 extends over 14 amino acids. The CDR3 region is CASSLEEGNQPQHF. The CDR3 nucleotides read TGTGCCAGCAGTCTCGAGGAAGGAAATCAGCCCCAGCATTTT.

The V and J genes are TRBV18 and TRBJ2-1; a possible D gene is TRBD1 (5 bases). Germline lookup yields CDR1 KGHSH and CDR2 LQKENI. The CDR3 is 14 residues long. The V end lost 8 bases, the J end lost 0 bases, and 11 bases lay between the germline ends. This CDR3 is CASQQDNSYNEQFF. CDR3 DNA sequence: TGTGCCAGCCAACAGGACAACTCCTACAATGAGCAGTTCTTC.

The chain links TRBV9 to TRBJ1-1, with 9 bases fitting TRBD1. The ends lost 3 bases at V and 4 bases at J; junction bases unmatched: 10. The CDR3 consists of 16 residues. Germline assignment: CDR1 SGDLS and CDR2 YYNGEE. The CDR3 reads CASSAPGQGYGTEAFF. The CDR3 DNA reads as TGTGCCAGCAGCGCGCCGGGACAGGGATACGGCACTGAAGCTTTCTTT.

As DNA, the CDR3 is TGTGCCAGCAGTTGGGGGAGAGTGGCAGGGGGGTTGGGAGAGACCCAGTACTTC. Protein product: CASSWGRVAGGLGETQYF. This chain uses TRBV28 with TRBJ2-5; a possible D gene is TRBD1 (7 bases). The CDR3 consists of 18 residues. Trimming left V 4 bases short and J 4 bases short, with 25 bases between. Germline CDR1 MDHEN, CDR2 SYDVKM.

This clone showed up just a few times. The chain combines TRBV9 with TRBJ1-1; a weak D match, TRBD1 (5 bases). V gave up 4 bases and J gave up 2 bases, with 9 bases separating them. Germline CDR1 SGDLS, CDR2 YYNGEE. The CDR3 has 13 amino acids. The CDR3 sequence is CASSQTANTEAFF. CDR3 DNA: TGTGCCAGCAGCCAGACAGCAAACACTGAAGCTTTCTTT.

The CDR3 coding sequence is TGTGCCAGCAGCGTAGGAGGGCGCCTAGCTGAAGCTTTCTTT. Protein sequence: CASSVGGRLAEAFF. The chain joins TRBV9 to TRBJ1-1; no clear D gene. The V and J ends lost 0 bases and 6 bases respectively, with 12 bases between them. The CDR3 totals 14 residues. Germline V lookup: CDR1 SGDLS, CDR2 YYNGEE.

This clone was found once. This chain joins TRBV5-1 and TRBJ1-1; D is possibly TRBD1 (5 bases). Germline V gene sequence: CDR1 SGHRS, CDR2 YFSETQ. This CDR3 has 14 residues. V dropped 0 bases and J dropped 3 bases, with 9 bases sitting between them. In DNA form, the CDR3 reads TGCGCCAGCAGCTTGGACAGGTCCTACACTGAAGCTTTCTTT. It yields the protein CASSLDRSYTEAFF. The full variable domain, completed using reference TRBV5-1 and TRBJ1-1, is KAGVTQTPRYLIKTRGQQVTLSCSPISGHRSVSWYQQTPGQGLQFLFEYFSETQRNKGNFPGRFSGRQFSNSRSEMNVSTLELGDSALYLCASSLDRSYTEAFFGQGTRLTVV.

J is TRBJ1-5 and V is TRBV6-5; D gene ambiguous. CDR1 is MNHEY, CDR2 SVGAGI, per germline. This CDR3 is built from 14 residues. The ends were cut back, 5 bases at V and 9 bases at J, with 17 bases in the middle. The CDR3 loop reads CASSEVTGGRPQHF. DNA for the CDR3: TGTGCCAGCAGTGAAGTGACCGGAGGTCGGCCCCAGCATTTT.

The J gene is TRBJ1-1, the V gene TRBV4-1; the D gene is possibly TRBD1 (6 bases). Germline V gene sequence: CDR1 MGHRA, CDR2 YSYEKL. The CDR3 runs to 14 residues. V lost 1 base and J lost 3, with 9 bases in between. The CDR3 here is CASSQVQGYTEAFF. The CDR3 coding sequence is TGCGCCAGCAGCCAAGTTCAGGGGTACACTGAAGCTTTCTTT.

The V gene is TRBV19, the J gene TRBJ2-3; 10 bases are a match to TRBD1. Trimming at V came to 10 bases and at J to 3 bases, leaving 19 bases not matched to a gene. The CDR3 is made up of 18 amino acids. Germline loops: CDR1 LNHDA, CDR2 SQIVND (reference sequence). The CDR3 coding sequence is TGTGCCATTATAAACCTCCGAGACAGGGGGCAGTTAACAGATACGCAGTATTTT. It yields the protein CAIINLRDRGQLTDTQYF.

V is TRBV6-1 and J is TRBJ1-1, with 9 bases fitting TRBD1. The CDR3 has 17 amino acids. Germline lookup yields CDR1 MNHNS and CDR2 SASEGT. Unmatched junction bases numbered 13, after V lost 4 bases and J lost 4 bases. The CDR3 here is CASSAGQGLGAITEAFF. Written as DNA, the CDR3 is TGTGCCAGCAGTGCCGGACAGGGGCTAGGTGCGATCACTGAAGCTTTCTTT.

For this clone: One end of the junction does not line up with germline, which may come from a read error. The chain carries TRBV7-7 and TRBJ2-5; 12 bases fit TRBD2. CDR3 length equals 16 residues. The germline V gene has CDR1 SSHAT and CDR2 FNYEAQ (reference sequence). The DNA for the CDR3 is TGTGCTAGCAGCCTCGGACTAGCGGGGAACCAAGAGACCCAGTACTTC. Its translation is CASSLGLAGNQETQYF.

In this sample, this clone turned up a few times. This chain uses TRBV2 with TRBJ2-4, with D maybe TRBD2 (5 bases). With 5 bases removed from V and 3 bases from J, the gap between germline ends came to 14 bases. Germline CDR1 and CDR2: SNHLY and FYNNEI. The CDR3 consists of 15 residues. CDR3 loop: CASSYGGAVKNIQYF. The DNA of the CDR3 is TGTGCCAGCAGTTATGGAGGCGCGGTCAAAAACATTCAGTACTTC.

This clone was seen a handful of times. This chain's CDR3 is CASSQELSYEQYF. The CDR3 DNA sequence: TGCGCCAGCAGCCAAGAGTTGAGCTACGAGCAGTACTTC. This rearrangement joins TRBV4-3 to TRBJ2-7; D gene uncertain. Germline-derived CDR1 and CDR2 are LGHNA and YSLEER. Trimming removed 0 bases from V and 3 bases from J, with 6 bases in between. The CDR3 runs 13 residues.

CDR3 residues: CASNPQGVGDTQYF. DNA for the CDR3: TGTGCCAGCAACCCCCAGGGCGTAGGAGATACGCAGTATTTT. The rearrangement links TRBV7-9 to TRBJ2-3; D may be TRBD1 (5 bases). The length of the CDR3 is 14 residues. Germline assignment: CDR1 SEHNR and CDR2 FQNEAQ (reference sequence). V lost 7 bases and J 5 bases, leaving 16 bases between the germline ends.

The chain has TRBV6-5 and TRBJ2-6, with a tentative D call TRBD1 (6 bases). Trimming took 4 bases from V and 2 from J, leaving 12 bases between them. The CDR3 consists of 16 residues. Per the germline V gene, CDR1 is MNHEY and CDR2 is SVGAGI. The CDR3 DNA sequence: TGTGCCAGCAGTTCGGCGGCAGGGGCTGGGGCCAACGTCCTGACTTTC. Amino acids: CASSSAAGAGANVLTF.

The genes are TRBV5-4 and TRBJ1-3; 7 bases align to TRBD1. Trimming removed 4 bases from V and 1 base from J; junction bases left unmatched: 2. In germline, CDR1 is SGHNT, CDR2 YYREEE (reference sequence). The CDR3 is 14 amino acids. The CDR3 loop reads CASSPGGSGNTIYF. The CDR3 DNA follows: TGTGCCAGCAGCCCAGGGGGGTCTGGAAACACCATATATTTT.

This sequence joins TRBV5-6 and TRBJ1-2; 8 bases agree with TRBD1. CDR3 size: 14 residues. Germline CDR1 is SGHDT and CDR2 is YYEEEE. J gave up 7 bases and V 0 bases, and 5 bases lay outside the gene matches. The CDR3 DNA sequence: TGTGCCAGCAGCTTGGCCAGGGGGCGTTTTGGCTACACCTTC. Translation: CASSLARGRFGYTF. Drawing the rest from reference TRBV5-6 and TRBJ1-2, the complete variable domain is DAGVTQSPTHLIKTRGQQVTLRCSPKSGHDTVSWYQQALGQGPQFIFQYYEEEERQRGNFPDRFSGHQFPNYSSELNVNALLLGDSALYLCASSLARGRFGYTFGSGTRLTVV.

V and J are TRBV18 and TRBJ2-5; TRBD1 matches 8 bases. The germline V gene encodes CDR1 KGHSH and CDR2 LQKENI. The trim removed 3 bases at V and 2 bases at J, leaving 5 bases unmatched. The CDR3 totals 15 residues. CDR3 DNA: TGTGCCAGCTCACCGCGAGGACAGGGTCAAGAGACCCAGTACTTC. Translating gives CASSPRGQGQETQYF.